Shown below are 30 T cell receptor beta chains from a single sample sequenced in a study of blood T cell repertoires in COVID-19. Generated by immunoSEQ multiplex PCR, the TCRdb table keeps only in-frame clones and is missing some. The sample yields around 63,000 clones, approximately 90% seen once. Sequenced material: peripheral blood. All receptors derive from a woman aged 80 or over with acute or convalescent COVID-19.

This clone has only one observation. V gene TRBV11-2 combines with J gene TRBJ2-7; D is uncertain. Germline assignment: CDR1 SGHAT and CDR2 FQNNGV. Trimming took 5 bases from V and 5 from J, leaving 13 bases between them. CDR3 length equals 13 residues. CDR3 bases: TGTGCCAGCAGCCTCCTGGTGGGCCACGAGCAGTACTTC. Translating gives CASSLLVGHEQYF.

V and J are TRBV4-3 and TRBJ1-2, with a possible D match to TRBD1 (5 bases). This CDR3 contains 15 residues. Germline values: CDR1 LGHNA, CDR2 YSLEER. V gave up 4 bases and J gave up 5 bases, with 17 bases separating them. DNA of the CDR3: TGCGCCAGCAGCCCTGGACAAGGGCTGGGATATGGCTACACCTTC. Its protein is CASSPGQGLGYGYTF.

This rearrangement joins TRBV19 to TRBJ1-2, with D uncertain. This CDR3 has 15 residues. Germline lookup yields CDR1 LNHDA and CDR2 SQIVND (reference sequence). V shed 5 bases and J shed 8 bases, with 21 bases lying between them. The CDR3 loop is CASSPQRAGEEGYTF. The CDR3 region has the DNA TGTGCCAGTAGTCCTCAGAGGGCCGGGGAGGAAGGCTACACCTTC.

The CDR3 DNA is TGTGCCAGCAGCTTAGGACTAGCGGGAGCACAAGAGACCCAGTACTTC. Encoded protein: CASSLGLAGAQETQYF. This chain links TRBV7-2 with TRBJ2-5, with 12 nucleotides matching TRBD2. The CDR3 covers 16 residues. CDR1 is SGHTA and CDR2 is FQGNSA in the germline V gene. J gave up 2 bases and V 1 base, and 2 bases lay outside the gene matches.

V is TRBV5-1 and J is TRBJ1-1; 8 bases agree with TRBD1. The germline V gene encodes CDR1 SGHRS and CDR2 YFSETQ. Trimming removed 0 bases from V and 4 bases from J; junction bases left unmatched: 5. The CDR3 is made up of 15 amino acids. Here the CDR3 DNA reads TGCGCCAGCAGCTTGGACAGGGGGTTTGGCACTGAAGCTTTCTTT. It is translated as CASSLDRGFGTEAFF.

The V gene is TRBV6-4, the J gene TRBJ2-1, with TRBD2 matching 9 bases. V gave up 9 bases and J gave up 1 base; unmatched junction bases: 7. Germline V CDR1 and CDR2: MRHNA, SNTAGT. The CDR3 has 15 residues. CDR3 nucleotides: TGTGCCAGTCGCCGGACTAGCGCGTCCTACAATGAGCAGTTCTTC. This codes for CASRRTSASYNEQFF.

This clone has only one observation. The chain couples TRBV29-1 to TRBJ2-2; D gene uncertain. V lost 5 bases to trimming and J lost 6 bases, with 10 bases between them. The CDR3 runs 12 residues. Germline CDR1 SQVTM, CDR2 ANQGSEA. This chain's CDR3 is CSVFVVAGELFF. Here the CDR3 DNA reads TGCAGCGTTTTTGTCGTAGCCGGGGAGCTGTTTTTT.

The rearrangement links TRBV5-1 to TRBJ2-3, with a possible D match to TRBD2 (6 bases). The CDR3 consists of 16 residues. V lost 4 bases and J lost 1, with 16 bases in between. CDR1 and CDR2 from the germline V gene are SGHRS and YFSETQ. The CDR3 DNA sequence: TGCGCCAGCAGCCGGGTCATAGTAGCGGGCACAGATACGCAGTATTTT. Its translation is CASSRVIVAGTDTQYF.

The gene calls are TRBV28 and TRBJ1-3; TRBD1 agrees at 10 bases. The germline V gene encodes CDR1 MDHEN and CDR2 SYDVKM. The junction had 10 bases not matched to a gene; V was cut back by 7 bases and J by 1 base. The CDR3 totals 17 residues. The CDR3 loop reads CASKGIGQGVSGNTIYF. CDR3 nucleotides: TGTGCCAGCAAGGGAATCGGACAGGGGGTTTCTGGAAACACCATATATTTT.

The rearrangement joins TRBV7-2 to TRBJ2-2; D gene uncertain. In germline, CDR1 is SGHTA, CDR2 FQGNSA. Between the trimmed V and J ends, which lost 2 bases and 4 bases, there was a span of 8 bases. The CDR3 contains 14 residues. CDR3 amino acids: CASSLTFFTGELFF. CDR3 sequence (DNA): TGTGCCAGCAGCTTAACATTCTTCACCGGGGAGCTGTTTTTT.

This rearrangement joins TRBV5-1 to TRBJ2-3; D may be TRBD2 (6 bases). The germline V gene has CDR1 SGHRS and CDR2 YFSETQ. The CDR3 covers 15 residues. V lost 4 bases and J 1 base, leaving 13 bases between the germline ends. DNA for the CDR3: TGCGCCAGCAGCCCCTCGGGAGAAGGCACAGATACGCAGTATTTT. Translated, it gives CASSPSGEGTDTQYF.

V usage is TRBV7-2 and J usage is TRBJ2-3; 11 bases align to TRBD1. The germline V gene encodes CDR1 SGHTA and CDR2 FQGNSA. The CDR3 runs to 16 residues. The J segment lost 4 bases and the V segment lost 4 bases, leaving 7 bases of the junction unmatched. The CDR3 sequence is CASSSDGTGGSDTQYF. Written as DNA, the CDR3 is TGTGCCAGCAGCTCAGACGGGACAGGGGGATCAGATACGCAGTATTTT.

This chain links TRBV7-2 with TRBJ1-2, with 7 bases that match TRBD1. V lost 4 bases and J lost 5; bases outside the gene matches: 10. The CDR3 is 15 amino acids. Germline values: CDR1 SGHTA, CDR2 FQGNSA. CDR3 residues: CASSYRDSRSYGYTF. The CDR3 DNA sequence: TGTGCCAGCAGCTACCGGGACAGCAGATCTTATGGCTACACCTTC.

This clone has just one count. The J gene is TRBJ2-5, the V gene TRBV7-8, with D maybe TRBD2 (6 bases). CDR1 and CDR2 (germline): SGHVS, FQNEAQ. V was shortened by 5 bases and J by 2 bases, with 15 bases between the two germline ends. This CDR3 is 15 amino acids long. In DNA, the CDR3 is TGTGCCAGCAGCCGAAACATAGCGGAGCAAGAGACCCAGTACTTC. This encodes CASSRNIAEQETQYF.

V gene TRBV7-9 combines with J gene TRBJ1-4; 7 nucleotides line up with TRBD1. The CDR3 totals 16 residues. The germline V gene has CDR1 SEHNR and CDR2 FQNEAQ (reference sequence). V gave up 3 bases and J gave up 4 bases; unmatched junction bases: 8. The CDR3 DNA reads as TGTGCCAGCAGCTTGGAAGGGGGCTTTAGTAATGAAAAACTGTTTTTT. Amino acids: CASSLEGGFSNEKLFF. The entire variable domain, with the rest obtained from reference TRBV7-9 and TRBJ1-4, is as follows: DTGVSQNPRHKITKRGQNVTFRCDPISEHNRLYWYRQTLGQGPEFLTYFQNEAQLEKSRLLSDRFSAERPKGSFSTLEIQRTEQGDSAMYLCASSLEGGFSNEKLFFGSGTQLSVL.

The chain carries TRBV7-9 and TRBJ2-3; maybe TRBD1 (5 bases). V lost 3 bases and J 5 bases, leaving 12 bases between the germline ends. The germline V gene has CDR1 SEHNR and CDR2 FQNEAQ (reference sequence). The CDR3 contains 14 residues. In DNA, the CDR3 is TGTGCCAGCAGCTTTGGTGGGGCCGGAGATACGCAGTATTTT. Translation: CASSFGGAGDTQYF.

V is TRBV7-8 and J is TRBJ2-7, with 11 bases matching TRBD2. This CDR3 comprises 15 residues. The J segment lost 2 bases and the V segment lost 5 bases, leaving 5 bases of the junction unmatched. Germline CDR1 is SGHVS and CDR2 is FQNEAQ. In nucleotides, the CDR3 is TGTGCCAGCAGCCAACTAGCGGGAGCAACCTACGAGCAGTACTTC. Translation gives CASSQLAGATYEQYF.

V is TRBV4-1 and J is TRBJ2-7; D is possibly TRBD2 (5 bases). The CDR3 has 17 amino acids. Germline loops: CDR1 MGHRA, CDR2 YSYEKL. Trimming cost V 3 bases and J 6 bases, with 24 bases left between them. The CDR3 loop reads CASSQEAALEYPLEQYF. CDR3 sequence (DNA): TGCGCCAGCAGCCAGGAAGCGGCTCTAGAATATCCTCTCGAGCAGTACTTC.

The table lists this clone with a few counts. The chain is built from TRBV12-3 or TRBV12-4 and TRBJ1-5; D gene uncertain. This CDR3 region has 12 residues. Trimming pared 2 bases from V and 7 bases from J, leaving 6 bases between. The CDR3 region is CASSLSGQPQHF. Written as DNA, the CDR3 is TGTGCCAGCAGTTTATCAGGCCAGCCCCAGCATTTT.

The chain joins TRBV28 to TRBJ1-6, with no clear D. From germline, CDR1 is MDHEN and CDR2 SYDVKM. Trimming pared 5 bases from V and 5 bases from J, leaving 16 bases between. This CDR3 is built from 16 residues. The DNA for the CDR3 is TGTGCCAGCAGTACAGCATTAAGCCGAGATAATTCACCCCTCCACTTT. Its protein product is CASSTALSRDNSPLHF.

V and J are TRBV6-5 and TRBJ1-1; 7 bases are a match to TRBD1. The CDR3 spans 14 residues. Trimming cost V 8 bases and J 7 bases; bases outside gene matches: 13. CDR1 is MNHEY and CDR2 is SVGAGI in the germline V gene. CDR3 nucleotide sequence: TGTGCCAGCTACCGTGGGCAGGGGGTAGGTGAAGCTTTCTTT. Protein sequence: CASYRGQGVGEAFF.

V and J are TRBV5-8 and TRBJ2-6, with 10 bases matching TRBD1. CDR1 is SGHTS, CDR2 YDEGEE, per germline. V lost 5 bases to trimming and J lost 0 bases; unmatched junction nucleotides: 8. This CDR3 spans 18 amino acids. The CDR3 coding sequence is TGTGCCAGCAGGGAGACGTGGACAGGGGGCTCTGGGGCCAACGTCCTGACTTTC. Residues: CASRETWTGGSGANVLTF. Complete variable domain (other parts from reference TRBV5-8 and TRBJ2-6): EAGVTQSPTHLIKTRGQQATLRCSPISGHTSVYWYQQALGLGLQFLLWYDEGEERNRGNFPPRFSGRQFPNYSSELNVNALELEDSALYLCASRETWTGGSGANVLTFGAGSRLTVL.

This clone was seen a handful of times. The chain has TRBV28 and TRBJ2-7, with a weak D call TRBD1 (6 bases). The CDR3 is 12 amino acids. Per the germline V gene, CDR1 is MDHEN and CDR2 is SYDVKM. V gave up 6 bases and J gave up 8 bases, with 14 bases separating them. The CDR3 protein is CASSEQGAKQYF. The CDR3 DNA sequence: TGTGCCAGCAGCGAACAGGGTGCGAAGCAGTACTTC.

A single count supports this clone. Written as DNA, the CDR3 is TGTGCCAGCAGCCAAGATGCCAGGGGGCGTCGAGAGACCCAGTACTTC. It translates to CASSQDARGRRETQYF. This chain joins TRBV4-2 and TRBJ2-5; 8 bases map to TRBD1. This CDR3 is built from 16 residues. J lost 4 bases, V lost 0 bases, and 7 bases had no gene match. CDR1 LGHNA and CDR2 YNFKEQ come from the germline V gene.

The genes are TRBV9 and TRBJ2-7; tentatively, D is TRBD1 (5 bases). Germline V CDR1 and CDR2: SGDLS, YYNGEE. With 2 bases removed from V and 7 bases from J, the gap between germline ends came to 10 bases. The CDR3 covers 12 residues. Here the CDR3 DNA reads TGTGCCAGCAGCGTTTCGGACACGGAGCAGTACTTC. It specifies CASSVSDTEQYF. The full variable domain, its missing parts supplied by reference TRBV9 and TRBJ2-7, is DSGVTQTPKHLITATGQRVTLRCSPRSGDLSVYWYQQSLDQGLQFLIQYYNGEERAKGNILERFSAQQFPDLHSELNLSSLELGDSALYFCASSVSDTEQYFGPGTRLTVT.

In its sample, this clone was seen a few times. The chain employs TRBV2 and TRBJ2-1, with a weak D call TRBD2 (5 bases). Trimming took off 7 bases at V and 9 bases at J, with 13 bases between the two ends. The CDR3 loop spans 12 amino acids. Per germline, CDR1 SNHLY and CDR2 FYNNEI. CDR3: CASTILSGEQFF. The CDR3 DNA sequence: TGTGCCAGCACCATTCTCAGCGGTGAGCAGTTCTTC.

V and J are TRBV5-4 and TRBJ1-2, with D maybe TRBD1 (5 bases). Looked up from germline, CDR1 is SGHNT and CDR2 is YYREEE (reference sequence). With 2 bases removed from V and 7 bases from J, the gap between germline ends came to 12 bases. The CDR3 has 13 amino acids. The CDR3 bases are TGTGCCAGCAGCTTCAGCAGGGCTGGTGGCTACACCTTC. Its translation is CASSFSRAGGYTF.

The V and J genes are TRBV10-3 and TRBJ2-3; the match to TRBD2 covers 12 bases. The germline V gene has CDR1 ENHRY and CDR2 SYGVKD. The ends lost 3 bases at V and 4 bases at J; junction bases unmatched: 8. The CDR3 totals 17 residues. The CDR3 DNA reads TGTGCCATCAGTGAAACTAGCGGGGGGATCCAAGCAGATACGCAGTATTTT. Translated: CAISETSGGIQADTQYF.

This sequence joins TRBV5-4 and TRBJ1-6, with unresolved D. The V end was cut by 5 bases, the J end by 7 bases, with 13 bases between. This CDR3 has 14 residues. In germline, CDR1 is SGHNT, CDR2 YYREEE (reference sequence). The CDR3 here is CASRYGRGNSPLHF. In DNA form, the CDR3 reads TGTGCCAGCAGATACGGACGAGGGAATTCACCCCTCCACTTT.

The CDR3 reads CASSPPTSAYNEQFF. CDR3 in DNA: TGTGCCAGCAGCCCCCCAACTAGCGCTTACAATGAGCAGTTCTTC. The chain recombines TRBV5-5 with TRBJ2-1; 7 bases match TRBD2. The V and J ends lost 4 bases and 4 bases, in that order; junction bases with no gene match: 8. CDR1 and CDR2 from the germline V gene are SGHKS and YYEKEE (reference sequence). There are 15 residues in the CDR3. Variable domain in full (rest from reference TRBV5-5 and TRBJ2-1): DAGVTQSPTHLIKTRGQQVTLRCSPISGHKSVSWYQQVLGQGPQFIFQYYEKEERGRGNFPDRFSARQFPNYSSELNVNALLLGDSALYLCASSPPTSAYNEQFFGPGTRLTVL.